The sequence of this TCR beta chain was determined in a study of T-cell memory formation after mild COVID-19. Study-wide context: TCR clusters showed largely donor specificity.

The junction had 6 bases not matched to a gene; V was cut back by 3 bases and J by 8 bases. The CDR3 runs 15 residues. Germline-derived CDR1 and CDR2 are SGHAT and FQNNGV. The TCR alpha and TCR beta cDNA libraries, bearing sample barcodes and UMIs, were generated by 5'RACE using constant-segment primers. TCRdb reanalysed the 5' RACE reads using MiXCR and keeps one entry per CDR3 protein. The repertoire consists of about 180,000 distinct CDR3 sequences, with around a sixth occurring once and the leading ten covering roughly 3.8%. V usage is TRBV11-2 and J usage is TRBJ2-1; TRBD2 matches 11 bases. The TCR was taken from a young man who had mild COVID-19 (a few samples of this study predate the infection). Cell type and time point are not known. The sequencing sample was made of PBMCs or a T cell subset sorted from them (not recorded which). CDR3 amino acids: CASSLGLAAADEQFF. CDR3 in DNA: TGTGCCAGCAGCTTGGGACTAGCGGCGGCGGATGAGCAGTTCTTC.